The 17 T cell receptor beta chains reported below all come from one sample, sequenced in a study of T cells after yellow fever vaccination. Each CDR3 protein is one row after TCRdb ran MiXCR on the 5' RACE reads. Of about 340,000 distinct CDR3 sequences detected, around 12% appear once; the ten largest clones hold 3.2%. The sample in question was CD4+ T cells sorted from PBMCs, obtained 15 days after the yellow fever booster vaccination. These receptors all stem from a man aged 18 to 30 who received the YFV17D yellow fever vaccine.

There are a few counts of this clonotype. The chain employs TRBV19 and TRBJ1-1; D not resolved. Germline assignment: CDR1 LNHDA and CDR2 SQIVND (reference sequence). With 6 bases removed from V and 3 bases from J, the gap between germline ends came to 11 bases. The CDR3 has 13 amino acids. CDR3 sequence (DNA): TGTGCCAGTAGAGAGGATGGGGACACTGAAGCTTTCTTT. Translated: CASREDGDTEAFF.

CDR3: CASSEVGTQETQYF. The CDR3 DNA sequence: TGTGCCAGCAGCGAGGTCGGGACCCAAGAGACCCAGTACTTC. The chain uses TRBV13 and TRBJ2-5; D may match TRBD1 or TRBD2 (5 bases each). Germline-derived CDR1 and CDR2 are PRHDT and FYEKMQ (reference sequence). This CDR3 contains 14 residues. The V end lost 5 bases, the J end lost 1 base, and 11 bases lay between the germline ends.

This clonotype was detected only a few times. The rearrangement uses TRBV5-1 and TRBJ2-3; 9 bases map to TRBD2. V lost 1 base, J lost 2 bases, and 8 bases stayed unmatched. Per germline, CDR1 SGHRS and CDR2 YFSETQ. The CDR3 has 17 amino acids. The CDR3 is CASSLTGASGVTDTQYF. CDR3 in DNA: TGCGCCAGCAGCTTGACGGGCGCTAGCGGGGTCACAGATACGCAGTATTTT.

The chain links TRBV6-2 or TRBV6-3 to TRBJ2-1; TRBD1 is a possible D gene (6 bases). Trimming removed 2 bases at V and 3 bases at J, with 17 bases between. This CDR3 is built from 17 residues. Germline V gene data show CDR1 as MNHEY and CDR2 as SVGEGT. CDR3 nucleotides: TGTGCCAGCAGTTACGACCGCTTTCGACAGGTCTACAATGAGCAGTTCTTC. Protein: CASSYDRFRQVYNEQFF.

This clonotype has a handful of counts. The rearrangement joins TRBV6-2 or TRBV6-3 to TRBJ2-7; TRBD1 is a possible D gene (5 bases). Trimming stripped 6 bases from V and 2 bases from J, with 11 bases between. Germline V lookup: CDR1 MNHEY, CDR2 SVGEGT. The CDR3 runs 13 residues. This chain's CDR3 is CASSPVGAYEQYF. CDR3 coding DNA: TGTGCCAGCAGCCCTGTAGGGGCCTACGAGCAGTACTTC.

The chain recombines TRBV4-2 with TRBJ1-1, with a weak D call TRBD1 (5 bases). The germline CDR1 and CDR2 sequences are LGHNA and YNFKEQ. The CDR3 has 15 amino acids. V was clipped by 0 bases and J by 0 bases, with 8 bases between them. CDR3 bases: TGTGCCAGCAGCCAAGATCAGGGAGTGAACACTGAAGCTTTCTTT. Its protein product is CASSQDQGVNTEAFF.

The J gene is TRBJ2-1, the V gene TRBV7-2, with D uncertain. This CDR3 is 14 amino acids long. Germline V gene data show CDR1 as SGHTA and CDR2 as FQGNSA. V gave up 0 bases and J gave up 1 base, with 4 bases separating them. The chain's CDR3 is CASSLAVSYNEQFF. CDR3 sequence (DNA): TGTGCCAGCAGCTTAGCGGTGTCCTACAATGAGCAGTTCTTC. Together with reference TRBV7-2 and TRBJ2-1, the CDR3 gives the full variable domain: GAGVSQSPSNKVTEKGKDVELRCDPISGHTALYWYRQSLGQGLEFLIYFQGNSAPDKSGLPSDRFSAERTGGSVSTLTIQRTQQEDSAVYLCASSLAVSYNEQFFGPGTRLTVL.

V usage is TRBV6-6 and J usage is TRBJ1-2; TRBD1 agrees at 9 bases. The CDR3 loop spans 16 amino acids. Trimming took 6 bases from V and 1 from J; bases not matched to a gene: 9. Per the germline V gene, CDR1 is MNHNY and CDR2 is SVGAGI (reference sequence). The DNA of the CDR3 is TGTGCCAGCAGGCCACGACAGGGGGTGATTAACTATGGCTACACCTTC. Residues: CASRPRQGVINYGYTF.

The chain recombines TRBV12-5 with TRBJ1-2; D might be TRBD1 (5 bases). Germline V gives CDR1 LGHNT, CDR2 FRNRAP. This CDR3 has 13 residues. Deletions cut 6 bases from V and 5 bases from J, with 13 bases between. The CDR3 is CASGLDTKYGYTF. Written as DNA, the CDR3 is TGTGCTAGTGGCCTGGACACGAAGTATGGCTACACCTTC.

This clonotype was detected only once. The chain uses TRBV7-3 and TRBJ2-2; TRBD2 is a possible D gene (6 bases). This CDR3 comprises 14 residues. Germline V gene sequence: CDR1 SGHTA, CDR2 FQGTGA. The V end lost 0 bases, the J end lost 7 bases, and 9 bases lay between the germline ends. The CDR3 is CASSLTWGVGELFF. CDR3 in DNA: TGTGCCAGCAGCTTAACCTGGGGGGTCGGGGAGCTGTTTTTT.

V is TRBV10-1 and J is TRBJ2-5; TRBD2 agrees at 9 bases. Trimming took 6 bases from V and 0 from J; bases not matched to a gene: 11. Germline V gives CDR1 WNHNN, CDR2 SYGVQD (reference sequence). This CDR3 has 17 amino acids. CDR3 in DNA: TGCGCCAGCAGCGACCATGCTAGCGGGGAGTACCAAGAGACCCAGTACTTC. Amino acid sequence: CASSDHASGEYQETQYF.

This clonotype has a handful of counts. This chain uses TRBV7-9 with TRBJ2-2; no definite D call. CDR3 length: 15 amino acids. The V gene lost 2 bases and the J gene lost 0 bases, with 7 bases spanning the gap. The V gene's germline CDR1 is SEHNR and CDR2 FQNEAQ (reference sequence). The CDR3 DNA sequence: TGTGCCAGCAGCTTAAGGACCGCGAACACCGGGGAGCTGTTTTTT. Translating it yields CASSLRTANTGELFF. Based on the CDR3 plus reference TRBV7-9 and TRBJ2-2, the full variable domain is DTGVSQNPRHKITKRGQNVTFRCDPISEHNRLYWYRQTLGQGPEFLTYFQNEAQLEKSRLLSDRFSAERPKGSFSTLEIQRTEQGDSAMYLCASSLRTANTGELFFGEGSRLTVL.

Many counts were recorded for this clonotype. V gene TRBV12-3 or TRBV12-4 combines with J gene TRBJ2-3; no clear D. The CDR3 runs to 16 residues. Trimming stripped 1 base from V and 4 bases from J, with 15 bases between. The CDR3 nucleotides are TGTGCCAGCAGTTTAGGTCCTAGATTGGTCGCAGATACGCAGTATTTT. Its translation is CASSLGPRLVADTQYF.

Only a few counts were recorded for this clonotype. The CDR3 loop reads CASSATSGEKTQYF. The DNA for the CDR3 is TGTGCCAGCAGTGCGACTAGCGGGGAGAAGACCCAGTACTTC. The rearrangement joins TRBV2 to TRBJ2-5, with 11 bases lining up with TRBD2. V shed 4 bases, J shed 6 bases, and the junction held 4 bases outside the gene matches. The CDR3 sequence is 14 residues long. Germline assignment: CDR1 SNHLY and CDR2 FYNNEI.

This clonotype was picked up a small number of times. CDR3 loop: CASSYFTPYNEQFF. The CDR3, as DNA: TGTGCCAGCAGTTACTTCACCCCCTACAATGAGCAGTTCTTC. The genes are TRBV6-2 or TRBV6-3 and TRBJ2-1; D is unclear. V lost 1 base and J lost 2, with 6 bases in between. The CDR3 is made up of 14 amino acids. CDR1 and CDR2 from the germline V gene are MNHEY and SVGEGT.

The genes are TRBV7-8 and TRBJ2-3; TRBD1 matches at 9 bases. The CDR3 sequence is 16 residues long. Germline V gene lookup returns CDR1 SGHVS and CDR2 FQNEAQ. J lost 5 bases, V lost 5 bases, and 11 bases had no gene match. DNA for the CDR3: TGTGCCAGCAGCAAAAGGACAGGGGCCATCAAAGATACGCAGTATTTT. Translating gives CASSKRTGAIKDTQYF.

The chain employs TRBV6-2 or TRBV6-3 and TRBJ2-7; D may correspond to TRBD1 or TRBD2 (5 bases each). V was clipped by 0 bases and J by 6 bases, with 12 bases between them. The CDR3 sequence is 14 residues long. CDR1 is MNHEY and CDR2 is SVGEGT in the germline V gene. This CDR3 is CASSYSGTSREQYV. CDR3 DNA sequence: TGTGCCAGCAGTTACTCGGGGACCTCTCGCGAGCAGTACGTC.